This TCR beta chain was sequenced in a study of T cells in Graves' hyperthyroidism and ophthalmopathy. Study conclusions and caveats: Blood also contained most expanded thyroid clonotypes above 0.001. It was a median around 6 months before onset that the model predicted ophthalmopathy.

The investigators amplified TCR beta CDR3 regions from RNA transcripts. The HTBI primer set served for first-round RT-PCR of the TCR CDR3. In TCRdb, the multiplex PCR reads were re-called with MiXCR into one record per CDR3 protein. The sample lists hundreds of thousands of distinct CDR3 sequences; around 17% were seen once. This CDR3 comprises 16 residues. From germline, CDR1 is SGHTA and CDR2 FQGNSA. With regard to this clonotype: Its antigen is currently unknown. This clone may be a read error of a much larger clone one base away.

Hyperthyroidism of Graves' type that showed no ophthalmopathy progression within 18 months was stable. This clonotype was sampled from a woman between 18 and 29 years old with Graves' hyperthyroidism. Specimen: blood. The chain has TRBV7-2 and TRBJ1-3; tentatively, D is TRBD1 (5 bases). CDR3 residues: CASSLGGGISGNIIYF. CDR3 sequence (DNA): TGTGCCAGCAGCTTAGGGGGCGGGATCTCTGGAAACATCATATATTTT. Complete variable domain (other parts from reference TRBV7-2 and TRBJ1-3): GAGVSQSPSNKVTEKGKDVELRCDPISGHTALYWYRQSLGQGLEFLIYFQGNSAPDKSGLPSDRFSAERTGGSVSTLTIQRTQQEDSAVYLCASSLGGGISGNIIYFGEGSWLTVV.